One TCR beta chain is described in this entry. Antigen unknown. The data originate from a study of cytomegalovirus exposure and HLA in healthy donors. Study-level points and caveats: Researchers counted some 150 TCR beta chains as cytomegalovirus-associated. According to reports, the classifier identified cytomegalovirus status with high specificity and sensitivity.

TCRdb keeps only in-frame clones here, not all; method: immunoSEQ multiplex PCR. The sample has about 330,000 clones, around 90% seen once. Trimming shortened V by 0 bases and J by 5 bases, and 8 bases separated the two germline ends. CDR3 size: 14 residues. Germline V gene data show CDR1 as MGHRA and CDR2 as YSYEKL. This sequence was found in a woman in her twenties or thirties in good health and CMV-seropositive. V usage is TRBV4-1 and J usage is TRBJ1-5, with a possible D match to TRBD1 (5 bases). Sequencing input: PBMCs. The chain's CDR3 is CASSQDIRDQPQHF. In DNA form, the CDR3 reads TGCGCCAGCAGCCAAGATATCAGGGATCAGCCCCAGCATTTT.